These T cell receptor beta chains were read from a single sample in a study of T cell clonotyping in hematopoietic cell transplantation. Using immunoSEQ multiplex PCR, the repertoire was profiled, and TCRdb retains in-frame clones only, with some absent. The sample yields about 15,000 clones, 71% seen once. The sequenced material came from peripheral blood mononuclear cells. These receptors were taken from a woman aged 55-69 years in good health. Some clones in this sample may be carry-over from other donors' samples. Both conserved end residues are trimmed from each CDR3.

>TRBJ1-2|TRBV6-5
ASSYAGAVYT
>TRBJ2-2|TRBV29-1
SVVVGHLIRRGGELF
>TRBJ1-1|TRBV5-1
ASSLREEESTEAF
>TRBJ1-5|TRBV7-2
ASTYLNGQPQH
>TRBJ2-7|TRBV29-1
SVDRGVNEQY
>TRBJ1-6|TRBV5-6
ASSLERGPRWHSPLH
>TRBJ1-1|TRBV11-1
ASSSGGNTEAF
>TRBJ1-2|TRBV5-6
ASSSLNGQGAGGYGYT
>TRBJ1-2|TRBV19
ASTPISGAGYT
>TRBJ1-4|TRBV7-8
ASSARPGGGEKLF
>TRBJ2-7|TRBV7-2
ASSLGGTFLYEQY
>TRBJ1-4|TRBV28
ASTLAGTGASGLF
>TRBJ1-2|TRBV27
ASSQDRRYGYT
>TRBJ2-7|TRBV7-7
ASSLGTGSAEQY
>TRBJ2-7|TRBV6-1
ASSPDRVSYEQY
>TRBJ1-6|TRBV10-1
ATIQNAQDYNSPLH
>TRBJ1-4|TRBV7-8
ASSLVPPRSRIHEKLF
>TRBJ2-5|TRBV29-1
SVEGVQETQY
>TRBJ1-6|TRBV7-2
ASSLKAANSPLH
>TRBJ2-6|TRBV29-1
SVVSQASGANVLT
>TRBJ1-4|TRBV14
ASSHRVTGINEKLF
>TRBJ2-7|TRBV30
AWSVPGSYEQY
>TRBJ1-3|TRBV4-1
ASSQDGGGPRNTIY
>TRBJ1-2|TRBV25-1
ASSVGAGYGYT
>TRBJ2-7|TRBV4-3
ASSLQPGSAYEQY
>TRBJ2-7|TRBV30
AWTRGQGRGKQY
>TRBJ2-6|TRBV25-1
GQVSGANVLT